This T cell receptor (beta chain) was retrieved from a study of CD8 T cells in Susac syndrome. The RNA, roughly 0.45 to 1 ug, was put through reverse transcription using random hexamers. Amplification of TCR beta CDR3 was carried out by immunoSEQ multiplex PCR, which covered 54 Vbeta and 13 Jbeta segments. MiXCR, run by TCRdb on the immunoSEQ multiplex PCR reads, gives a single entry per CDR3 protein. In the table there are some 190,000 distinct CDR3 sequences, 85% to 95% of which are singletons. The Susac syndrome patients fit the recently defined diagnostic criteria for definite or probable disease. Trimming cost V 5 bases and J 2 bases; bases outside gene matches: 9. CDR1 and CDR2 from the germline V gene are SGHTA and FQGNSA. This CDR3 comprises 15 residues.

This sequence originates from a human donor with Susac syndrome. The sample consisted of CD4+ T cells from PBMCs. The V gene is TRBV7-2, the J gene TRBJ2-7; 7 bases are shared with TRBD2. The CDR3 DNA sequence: TGTGCCAGCAGCGCGGGGCGGGGGAACACCTACGAGCAGTACTTC. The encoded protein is CASSAGRGNTYEQYF.